This TCR beta chain was captured by sequencing in a study of spatial heterogeneity in lung cancer. Across the study: Sequencing consistently turned up more beta-chain sequences than alpha-chain sequences. Combinations of a unique TCR and a UMI were tallied in raw reads, and on average each appeared more than ten times.

The study, taken as a whole, reports: Blood contained ubiquitous expanded tumor TCRs more at resection than at follow-up.

Notes on this clonotype: Its antigen is undetermined. Given the absence of the conserved phenylalanine or tryptophan at the CDR3 end, a read error is likely. Because the CDR3's place on the DNA is in doubt, the DNA is left out and the CDR3 is given as listed by TCRdb.

Time point defined: blood at routine non-recurrence follow-up after resection. Tumor, nontumor lung or frozen PBMC supplied whole RNA that was sequenced unsorted. Single TCR cDNA molecules each had their own unique molecular identifier. TCRdb redid the calling of the 5' RACE reads with MiXCR, one entry per CDR3 protein. The sample records about 50,000 distinct CDR3 sequences, less than 9% being singletons. The TCR sequence derives from a female donor with early-stage non-small cell lung cancer. Sequencing was performed on PBMCs, taken at follow-up.

The CDR3 protein is CSARLSGGGEEYS. The chain links TRBV20-1 to TRBJ2-7; TRBD1, the D gene given by the table, was not confirmed from the DNA. Germline-derived CDR1 and CDR2 are DFQATT and SNEGSKA (reference sequence). The CDR3 contains 13 residues when both ends are counted.